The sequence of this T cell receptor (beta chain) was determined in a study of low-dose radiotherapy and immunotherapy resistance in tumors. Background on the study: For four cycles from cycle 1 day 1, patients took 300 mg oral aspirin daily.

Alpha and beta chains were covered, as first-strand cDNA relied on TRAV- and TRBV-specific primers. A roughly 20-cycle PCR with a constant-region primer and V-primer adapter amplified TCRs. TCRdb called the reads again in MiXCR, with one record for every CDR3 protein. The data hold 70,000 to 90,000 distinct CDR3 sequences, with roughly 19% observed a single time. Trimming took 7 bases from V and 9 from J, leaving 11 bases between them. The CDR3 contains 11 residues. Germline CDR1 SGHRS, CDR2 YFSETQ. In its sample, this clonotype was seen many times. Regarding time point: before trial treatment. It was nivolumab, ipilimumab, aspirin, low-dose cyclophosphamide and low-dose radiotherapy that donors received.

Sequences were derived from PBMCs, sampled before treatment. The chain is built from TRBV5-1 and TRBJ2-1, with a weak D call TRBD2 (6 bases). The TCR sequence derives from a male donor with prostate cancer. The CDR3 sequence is CASRWGVEQFF. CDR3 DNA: TGCGCCAGCCGTTGGGGGGTTGAGCAGTTCTTC.